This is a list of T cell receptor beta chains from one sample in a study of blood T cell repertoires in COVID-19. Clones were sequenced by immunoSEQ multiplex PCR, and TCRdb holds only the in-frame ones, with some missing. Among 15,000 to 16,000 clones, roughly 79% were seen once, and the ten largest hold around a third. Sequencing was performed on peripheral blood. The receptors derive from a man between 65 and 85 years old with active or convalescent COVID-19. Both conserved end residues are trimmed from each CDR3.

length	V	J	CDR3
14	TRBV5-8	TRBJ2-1	ASSLERGRSYNEQF
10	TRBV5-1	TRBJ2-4	ASRHDRDIQY
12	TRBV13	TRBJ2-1	ASSGDDSYNEQF
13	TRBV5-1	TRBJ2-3	ASSSSGTGADTQY
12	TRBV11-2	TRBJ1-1	ASSWGGTGSSAF
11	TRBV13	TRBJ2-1	ASSLRISGEQF
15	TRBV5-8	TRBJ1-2	ASSSYATGGSSLGYT
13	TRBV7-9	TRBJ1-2	ASSFMGTDSKGYT
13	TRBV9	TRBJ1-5	ASSSQGFLNQPQH
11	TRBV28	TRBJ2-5	ASRQPPIETQY
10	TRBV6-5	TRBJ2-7	ASSTGVEKQY
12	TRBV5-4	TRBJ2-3	ASSSRDRTDTQY
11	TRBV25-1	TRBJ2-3	ASSEYSPDTQY
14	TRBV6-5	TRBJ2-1	ASSYMGQGASNEQF
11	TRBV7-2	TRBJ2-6	ASSFNGANVLT
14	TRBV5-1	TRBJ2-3	ASSFTLAADTDTQY
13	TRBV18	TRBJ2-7	ASSGPGQGLYEQY
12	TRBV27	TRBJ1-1	ASRGLGQKTEAF
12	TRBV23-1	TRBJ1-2	ASSQWDRESGYT
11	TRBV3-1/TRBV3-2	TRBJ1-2	ASSAGGVYGYT
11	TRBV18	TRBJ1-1	ASSRTENTEAF
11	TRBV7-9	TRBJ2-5	ASSLAGGETQY
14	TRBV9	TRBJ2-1	ASSVVSAGALNEQF
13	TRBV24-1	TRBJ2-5	ATSEVTGVAETQY
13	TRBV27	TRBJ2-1	ASSLPAGEVNEQF
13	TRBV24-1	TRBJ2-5	ATSDPSGTGETQY
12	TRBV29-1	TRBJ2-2	SGAQGTDTGELF
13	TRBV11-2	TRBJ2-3	ASSFGTSGTDTQY
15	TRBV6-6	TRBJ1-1	ASSPGTGGAGNTEAF
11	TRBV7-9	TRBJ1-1	ASSLDSNTEAF
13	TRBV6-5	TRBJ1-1	ASRGQGKGNTEAF
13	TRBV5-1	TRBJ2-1	ASRLGGDSYNEQF
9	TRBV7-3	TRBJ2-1	ASSLDGKQF
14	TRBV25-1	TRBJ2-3	ASSDSGSGSTDTQY
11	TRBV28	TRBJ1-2	ASTLGGAYGYT
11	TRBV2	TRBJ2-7	ASNQQGPYEQY
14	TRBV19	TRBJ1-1	ASTMGTGGSRTEAF